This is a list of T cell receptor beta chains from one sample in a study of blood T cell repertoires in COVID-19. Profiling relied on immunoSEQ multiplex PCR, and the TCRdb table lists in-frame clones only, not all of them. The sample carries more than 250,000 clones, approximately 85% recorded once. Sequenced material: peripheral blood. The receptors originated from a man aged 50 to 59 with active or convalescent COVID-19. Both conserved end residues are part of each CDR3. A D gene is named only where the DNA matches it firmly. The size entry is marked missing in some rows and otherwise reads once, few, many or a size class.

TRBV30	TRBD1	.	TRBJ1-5	CACTRGGGSSNQPQHF	TGTGCCTGTACTAGAGGGGGCGGTTCAAGCAATCAGCCCCAGCATTTT
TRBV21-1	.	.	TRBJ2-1	CASFFRVPYNEQFF	TGTGCCAGCTTCTTTCGGGTCCCCTACAATGAGCAGTTCTTC
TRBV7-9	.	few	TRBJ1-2	CASSFTGNYGYTF	TGTGCCAGCAGCTTTACAGGGAACTATGGCTACACCTTC
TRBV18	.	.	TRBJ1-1	CASSPGQNTEAFF	TGTGCCAGCTCACCGGGACAGAACACTGAAGCTTTCTTT
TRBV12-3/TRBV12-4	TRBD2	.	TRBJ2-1	CASRSGGEQFF	TGTGCCAGCAGGAGCGGGGGTGAGCAGTTCTTC
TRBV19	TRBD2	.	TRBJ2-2	CASNGGPRTSGGELFF	TGTGCCAGTAATGGGGGTCCGAGGACTAGCGGCGGGGAGCTGTTTTTT
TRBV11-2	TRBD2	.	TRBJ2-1	CASSPGLANNEQFF	TGTGCCAGCAGCCCCGGACTAGCGAACAATGAGCAGTTCTTC
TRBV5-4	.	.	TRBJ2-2	CASSLEGGDGELFF	TGTGCCAGCAGCTTGGAAGGAGGGGACGGGGAGCTGTTTTTT
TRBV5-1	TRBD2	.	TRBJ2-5	CASSPNPTYLAGGRETQYF	TGCGCCAGCAGCCCCAACCCCACCTATCTAGCGGGAGGGAGGGAGACCCAGTACTTC
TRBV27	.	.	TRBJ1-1	CASSLRGFTEAFF	TGTGCCAGCAGTTTACGGGGATTCACTGAAGCTTTCTTT
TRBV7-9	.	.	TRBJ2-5	CASSSSMGSGQTQYF	TGTGCCAGCAGCTCGAGCATGGGGAGTGGGCAGACCCAGTACTTC
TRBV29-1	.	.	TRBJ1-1	CSVVQGWGTEAFF	TGCAGCGTTGTGCAGGGTTGGGGCACTGAAGCTTTCTTT
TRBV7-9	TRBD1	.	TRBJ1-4	CASSLHPGGPEKLFF	TGTGCCAGCAGCTTACACCCAGGGGGCCCCGAAAAACTGTTTTTT
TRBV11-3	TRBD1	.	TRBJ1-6	CASSQGTAGVSYNSPLHF	TGTGCCAGCAGCCAGGGGACAGCGGGGGTCTCCTATAATTCACCCCTCCACTTT
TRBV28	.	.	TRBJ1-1	CASSLQGTTEAFF	TGTGCCAGCAGTTTACAGGGGACCACTGAAGCTTTCTTT
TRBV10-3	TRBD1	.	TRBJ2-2	CAISGSTGTVSTGELFF	TGTGCCATCAGTGGATCAACCGGGACAGTAAGCACCGGGGAGCTGTTTTTT
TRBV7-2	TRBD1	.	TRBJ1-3	CASSPRGTGSGNTIYF	TGTGCCAGCAGCCCCCGGGGGACAGGGTCAGGAAACACCATATATTTT
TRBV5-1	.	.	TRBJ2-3	CASSNSGSTDTQYF	TGCGCCAGCAGTAACAGCGGGAGCACAGATACGCAGTATTTT
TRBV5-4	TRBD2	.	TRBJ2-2	CASSLVGLAANTGELFF	TGTGCCAGCAGCTTGGTCGGACTAGCGGCGAACACCGGGGAGCTGTTTTTT
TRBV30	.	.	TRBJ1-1	CAWSWQGNTEAFF	TGTGCCTGGAGCTGGCAGGGGAACACTGAAGCTTTCTTT
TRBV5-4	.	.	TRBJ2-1	CASSLGEYEQFF	TGTGCCAGCAGCTTGGGGGAGTATGAGCAGTTCTTC
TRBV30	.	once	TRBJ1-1	CAWNGQVNTEAFF	TGTGCCTGGAACGGTCAGGTGAACACTGAAGCTTTCTTT
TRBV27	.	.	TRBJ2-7	CASSVDTSYEQYF	TGTGCCAGCAGTGTGGACACTTCCTACGAGCAGTACTTC
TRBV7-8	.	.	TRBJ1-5	CASSLSTSGAVSNQPQHF	TGTGCCAGCAGCTTATCAACCTCAGGGGCGGTTAGCAATCAGCCCCAGCATTTT
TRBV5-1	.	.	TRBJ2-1	CASSLESDEQFF	TGCGCCAGCAGCTTGGAGTCGGATGAGCAGTTCTTC
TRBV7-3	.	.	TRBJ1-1	CASSLQGGEAFF	TGTGCCAGCAGCTTACAGGGCGGTGAAGCTTTCTTT
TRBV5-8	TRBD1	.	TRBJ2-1	CASSLSWDRDNNEQFF	TGTGCCAGCAGCTTGAGTTGGGACAGGGACAACAATGAGCAGTTCTTC
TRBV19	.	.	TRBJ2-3	CASSIPRSTDTQYF	TGTGCCAGTAGTATCCCCCGGTCCACAGATACGCAGTATTTT
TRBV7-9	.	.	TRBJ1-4	CASSREHSGATNEKLFF	TGTGCCAGCAGCCGAGAGCATTCCGGGGCAACTAATGAAAAACTGTTTTTT
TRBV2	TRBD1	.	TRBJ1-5	CASSPDRGGQPQHF	TGTGCCAGCAGCCCGGACAGGGGCGGACAGCCCCAGCATTTT
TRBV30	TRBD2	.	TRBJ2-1	CAWSVSRGRARNEQFF	TGTGCCTGGAGTGTAAGCCGCGGGAGGGCCAGGAATGAGCAGTTCTTC
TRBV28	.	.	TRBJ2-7	CASSPGRSSYEQYF	TGTGCCAGCAGTCCAGGGCGAAGCTCCTACGAGCAGTACTTC
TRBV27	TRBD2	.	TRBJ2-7	CASSPGTSGLYEQYF	TGTGCCAGCAGTCCCGGGACTAGCGGGTTATACGAGCAGTACTTC
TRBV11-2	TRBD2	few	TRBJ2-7	CASSLWTSGRAVVHEQYF	TGTGCCAGCAGCTTATGGACTAGCGGGAGGGCCGTGGTCCACGAGCAGTACTTC
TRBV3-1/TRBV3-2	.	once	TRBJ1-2	CASSHRGGARGYTF	TGTGCCAGCAGCCACCGGGGGGGGGCGCGGGGCTACACCTTC
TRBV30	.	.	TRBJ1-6	CAWSRAFSGNSPLHF	TGTGCCTGGAGTAGAGCGTTTTCGGGAAATTCACCCCTCCACTTT
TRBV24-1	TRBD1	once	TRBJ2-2	CATRTGQGAWNTGELFF	TGTGCCACCAGGACGGGACAGGGAGCATGGAACACCGGGGAGCTGTTTTTT
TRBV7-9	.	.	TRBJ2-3	CASSPGITDTQYF	TGTGCCAGCAGCCCCGGGATCACAGATACGCAGTATTTT
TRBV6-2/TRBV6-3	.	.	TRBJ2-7	CASSYGAAYEQYF	TGTGCCAGCAGTTACGGTGCGGCCTACGAGCAGTACTTC
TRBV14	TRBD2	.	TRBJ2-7	CASSWAPGLAGGPSYEQYF	TGTGCCAGCAGCTGGGCTCCGGGACTAGCGGGAGGGCCATCCTACGAGCAGTACTTC
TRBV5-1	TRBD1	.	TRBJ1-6	CASSRQGRTYNSPLHF	TGCGCCAGCAGCCGACAGGGTCGAACCTATAATTCACCCCTCCACTTT
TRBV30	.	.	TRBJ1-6	CASSSANNSPLHF	TGTGCTTCCTCCAGCGCAAATAATTCACCCCTCCACTTT
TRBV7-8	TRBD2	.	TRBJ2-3	CASSFLKREGPGVRDTQYF	TGTGCCAGCAGCTTTTTGAAGCGGGAGGGCCCCGGGGTCAGAGATACGCAGTATTTT
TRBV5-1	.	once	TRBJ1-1	CASSLGQGMNTEAFF	TGCGCCAGCAGCTTAGGTCAGGGCATGAACACTGAAGCTTTCTTT
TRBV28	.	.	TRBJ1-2	CASTLGEGRRHTF	TGTGCCAGCACCCTAGGGGAGGGCCGCCGTCACACCTTC
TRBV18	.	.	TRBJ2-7	CASSPQYGEGSYEQYF	TGTGCCAGCTCACCCCAATACGGGGAAGGCTCCTACGAGCAGTACTTC
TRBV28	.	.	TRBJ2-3	CASSLVGGSTDTQYF	TGTGCCAGCAGTTTGGTTGGGGGGTCCACAGATACGCAGTATTTT
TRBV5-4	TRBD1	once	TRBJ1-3	CASSSGTGATGNTIYF	TGTGCCAGCAGTTCCGGGACAGGGGCGACCGGAAACACCATATATTTT